The 5 T cell receptor beta chains reported below all come from one sample, sequenced in a study of blood T cells in healthy people across ages. Then a second PCR, running roughly 6 to 12 cycles, was carried out with a sample-barcoded 5' primer and a J-beta primer mix. TCRdb processed the 5' RACE reads anew with MiXCR; each CDR3 protein has one entry. The sample yields roughly 800,000 distinct CDR3 sequences, 53% seen once. Material: blood. These receptors were collected from a man older than 75 in good health.

This clonotype has just a few counts. This sequence joins TRBV6-2 or TRBV6-3 and TRBJ2-3, with 9 bases identical to TRBD2. V lost 9 bases and J lost 14; bases outside the gene matches: 18. Germline CDR1 reads MNHEY; CDR2 reads SVGEGT. The CDR3 has 14 amino acids. In DNA form, the CDR3 reads TGTGCCAGTAAGCTAGCGGGAAATGACAGATACGCGTATTTT. It translates to CASKLAGNDRYAYF.

This chain links TRBV7-9 with TRBJ2-7; possible D gene TRBD1, 5 bases. The CDR3 covers 15 residues. Trimming left V 5 bases short and J 0 bases short, with 14 bases between. Germline V gives CDR1 SEHNR, CDR2 FQNEAQ (reference sequence). The CDR3 bases are TGTGCCAGCAGCAACGACAGAACCAACTCCTACGAGCAGTACTTC. Residues: CASSNDRTNSYEQYF.

CDR3 sequence: CASTRTSGRVTDTQYF. In nucleotides, the CDR3 is TGTGCCAGCACGAGGACTAGCGGGAGGGTCACAGATACGCAGTATTTT. This sequence joins TRBV12-3 or TRBV12-4 and TRBJ2-3; 15 bases are a match to TRBD2. The V gene end was trimmed by 7 bases and the J gene end by 2 bases; junction bases not matched to a gene: 4. This CDR3 is built from 16 residues.

The table lists this clonotype with a few counts. The rearrangement uses TRBV28 and TRBJ1-1; D may be TRBD1 (6 bases). Trimming removed 10 bases from V and 1 base from J, with 19 bases in between. This CDR3 is 15 amino acids long. Germline loops: CDR1 MDHEN, CDR2 SYDVKM. CDR3 sequence (DNA): TGTGCCACCGACCGGGGGGGCGCCACGAACACTGAAGCTTTCTTT. Encoded protein: CATDRGGATNTEAFF.

The chain employs TRBV24-1 and TRBJ2-1; 11 bases map to TRBD2. There are 18 residues in the CDR3. V shed 0 bases, J shed 8 bases, and the junction held 11 bases outside the gene matches. Germline V lookup: CDR1 KGHDR, CDR2 SFDVKD. In DNA, the CDR3 is TGTGCCACCAGTGATTTGAGTAGCGGGAGGGCCAAGTTGGATGAGCAGTTCTTC. It translates to CATSDLSSGRAKLDEQFF.